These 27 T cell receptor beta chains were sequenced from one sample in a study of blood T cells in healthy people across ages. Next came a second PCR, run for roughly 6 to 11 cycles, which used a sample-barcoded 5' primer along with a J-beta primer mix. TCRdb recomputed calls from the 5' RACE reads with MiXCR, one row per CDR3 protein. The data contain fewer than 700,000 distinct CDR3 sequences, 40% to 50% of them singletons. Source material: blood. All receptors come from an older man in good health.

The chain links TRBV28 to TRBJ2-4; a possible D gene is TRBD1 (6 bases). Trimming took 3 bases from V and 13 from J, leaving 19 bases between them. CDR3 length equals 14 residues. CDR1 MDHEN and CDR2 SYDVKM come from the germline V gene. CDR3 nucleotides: TGTGCCAGCAGTTTGAGACAGGCCCCTTGGGAGCAGTACTTC. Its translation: CASSLRQAPWEQYF.

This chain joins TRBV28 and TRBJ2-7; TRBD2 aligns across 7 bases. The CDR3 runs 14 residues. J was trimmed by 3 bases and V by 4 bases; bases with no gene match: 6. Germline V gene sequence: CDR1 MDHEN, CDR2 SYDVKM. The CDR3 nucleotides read TGTGCCAGCAGTTGGGCGGGGGAGCGCTACGAGCAGTACTTC. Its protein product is CASSWAGERYEQYF.

The CDR3 here is CASSLDRAYDGYGYTF. The CDR3 region has the DNA TGTGCCAGCAGCCTTGACAGGGCGTATGATGGCTATGGCTACACCTTC. The gene calls are TRBV3-1 and TRBJ1-2; 7 bases agree with TRBD1. This CDR3 spans 16 amino acids. J was trimmed by 4 bases and V by 4 bases; bases with no gene match: 12. Germline lookup yields CDR1 LGHDT and CDR2 YNNKEL (reference sequence).

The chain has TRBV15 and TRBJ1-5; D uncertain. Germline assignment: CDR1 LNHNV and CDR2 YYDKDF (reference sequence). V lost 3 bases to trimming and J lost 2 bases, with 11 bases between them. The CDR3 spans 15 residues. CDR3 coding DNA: TGTGCCACCAGCAGGTCCACGGGAGGCAATCAGCCCCAGCATTTT. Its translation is CATSRSTGGNQPQHF.

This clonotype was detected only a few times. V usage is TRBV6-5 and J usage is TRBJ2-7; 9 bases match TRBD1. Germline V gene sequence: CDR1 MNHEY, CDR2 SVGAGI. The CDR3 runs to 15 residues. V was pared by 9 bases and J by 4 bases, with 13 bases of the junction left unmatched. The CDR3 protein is CASMSPGQGVYEQYF. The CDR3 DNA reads TGTGCCAGTATGTCTCCGGGACAGGGAGTTTACGAGCAGTACTTC.

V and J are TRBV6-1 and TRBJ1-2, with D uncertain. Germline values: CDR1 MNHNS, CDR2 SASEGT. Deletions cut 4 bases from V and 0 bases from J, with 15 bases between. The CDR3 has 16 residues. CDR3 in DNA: TGTGCCAGCAGTGGTGCCCGTGGGATCGCTAACTATGGCTACACCTTC. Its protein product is CASSGARGIANYGYTF.

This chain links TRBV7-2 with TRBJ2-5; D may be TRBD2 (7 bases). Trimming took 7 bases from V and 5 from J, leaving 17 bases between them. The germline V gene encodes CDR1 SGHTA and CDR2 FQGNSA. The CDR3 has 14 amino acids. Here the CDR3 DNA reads TGTGCCAGCATAAGCGAGGGGGGAGGGGAGACCCAGTACTTC. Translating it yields CASISEGGGETQYF.

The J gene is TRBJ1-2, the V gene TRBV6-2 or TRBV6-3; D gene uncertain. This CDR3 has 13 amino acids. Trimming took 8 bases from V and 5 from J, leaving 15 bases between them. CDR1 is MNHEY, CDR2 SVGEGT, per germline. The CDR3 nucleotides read TGTGCCAGCTATGCCGGGGTTGGTTATGGCTACACCTTC. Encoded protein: CASYAGVGYGYTF.

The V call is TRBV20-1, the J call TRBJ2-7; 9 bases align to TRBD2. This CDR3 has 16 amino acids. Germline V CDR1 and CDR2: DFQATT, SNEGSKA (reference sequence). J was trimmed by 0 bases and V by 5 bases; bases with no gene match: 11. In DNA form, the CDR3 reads TGCAGTGCTCTCAGCAGGTTAGCGGGAGTCTCCTACGAGCAGTACTTC. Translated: CSALSRLAGVSYEQYF.

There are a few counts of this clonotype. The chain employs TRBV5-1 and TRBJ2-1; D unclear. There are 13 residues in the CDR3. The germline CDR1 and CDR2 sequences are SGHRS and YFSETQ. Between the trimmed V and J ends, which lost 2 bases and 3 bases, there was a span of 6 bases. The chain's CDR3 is CASSLPFYNEQFF. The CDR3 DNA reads TGCGCCAGCAGCTTACCCTTCTACAATGAGCAGTTCTTC.

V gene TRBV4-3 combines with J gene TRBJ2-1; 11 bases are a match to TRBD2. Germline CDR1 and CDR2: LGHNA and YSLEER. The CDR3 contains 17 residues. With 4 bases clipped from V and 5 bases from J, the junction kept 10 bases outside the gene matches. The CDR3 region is CASSLSSGTSGNNEQFF. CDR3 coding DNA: TGCGCCAGCAGCCTTTCCTCCGGGACTAGCGGAAACAATGAGCAGTTCTTC.

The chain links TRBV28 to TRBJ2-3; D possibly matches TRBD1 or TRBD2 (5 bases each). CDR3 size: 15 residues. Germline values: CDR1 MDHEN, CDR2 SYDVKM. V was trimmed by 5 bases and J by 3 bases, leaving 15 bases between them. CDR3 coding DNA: TGTGCCAGCAGTGCCGGGACCGCGGGTACAGATACGCAGTATTTT. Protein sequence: CASSAGTAGTDTQYF.

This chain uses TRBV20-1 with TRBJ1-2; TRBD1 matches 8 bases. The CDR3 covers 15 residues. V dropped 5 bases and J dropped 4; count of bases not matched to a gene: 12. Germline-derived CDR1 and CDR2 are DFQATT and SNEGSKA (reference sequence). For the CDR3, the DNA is TGCAGTGCTTCTATCAGACAGGGGCAGACCTATGGCTACACCTTC. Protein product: CSASIRQGQTYGYTF.

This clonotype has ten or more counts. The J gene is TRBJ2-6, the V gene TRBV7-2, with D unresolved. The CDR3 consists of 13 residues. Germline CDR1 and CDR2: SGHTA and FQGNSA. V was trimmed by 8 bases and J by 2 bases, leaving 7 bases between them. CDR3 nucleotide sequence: TGTGCCAGCGGTAGACCTGGGGCCAACGTCCTGACTTTC. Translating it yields CASGRPGANVLTF.

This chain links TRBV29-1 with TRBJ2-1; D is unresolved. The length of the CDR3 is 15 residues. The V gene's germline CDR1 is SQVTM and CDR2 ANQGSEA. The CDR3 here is CSSERNQQRGNEQFF. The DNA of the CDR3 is TGCAGTTCAGAGAGGAATCAACAGCGAGGAAATGAGCAGTTCTTC.

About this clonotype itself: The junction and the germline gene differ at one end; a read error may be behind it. The CDR3 loop reads CARGGVSIDAQYF. The CDR3 DNA is TGTGCCCGAGGGGGGGTCAGTATAGATGCGCAGTATTTT. The genes are TRBV30 and TRBJ2-3, with D possibly matching TRBD2 (7 bases). Germline loops: CDR1 GTSNPN, CDR2 SVGIG (reference sequence). CDR3 length: 13 amino acids.

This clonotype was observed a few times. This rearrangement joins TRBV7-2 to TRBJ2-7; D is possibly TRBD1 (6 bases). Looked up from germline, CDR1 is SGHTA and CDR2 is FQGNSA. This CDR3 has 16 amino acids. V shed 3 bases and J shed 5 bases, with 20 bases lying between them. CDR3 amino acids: CASSFPTGTSRDEQYF. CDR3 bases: TGTGCCAGCAGCTTCCCCACCGGGACATCTCGAGACGAGCAGTACTTC.

This CDR3 reads CASALYYNEQFF. CDR3 coding DNA: TGTGCCAGCGCGCTCTACTACAATGAGCAGTTCTTC. This chain joins TRBV18 and TRBJ2-1; D unresolved. CDR1 KGHSH and CDR2 LQKENI come from the germline V gene. The V end was cut by 8 bases, the J end by 3 bases, with 8 bases between. The CDR3 sequence is 12 residues long. Combining the CDR3 with reference TRBV18 and TRBJ2-1 gives the whole variable domain NAGVMQNPRHLVRRRGQEARLRCSPMKGHSHVYWYRQLPEEGLKFMVYLQKENIIDESGMPKERFSAEFPKEGPSILRIQQVVRGDSAAYFCASALYYNEQFFGPGTRLTVL.

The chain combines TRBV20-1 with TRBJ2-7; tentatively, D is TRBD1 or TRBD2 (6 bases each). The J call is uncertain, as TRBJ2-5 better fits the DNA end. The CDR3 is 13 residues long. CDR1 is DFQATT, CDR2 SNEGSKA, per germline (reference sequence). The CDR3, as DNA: TGCAGTGCTAGGGGGGCGGGAACAGGGACCCAGTACTTC. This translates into CSARGAGTGTQYF.

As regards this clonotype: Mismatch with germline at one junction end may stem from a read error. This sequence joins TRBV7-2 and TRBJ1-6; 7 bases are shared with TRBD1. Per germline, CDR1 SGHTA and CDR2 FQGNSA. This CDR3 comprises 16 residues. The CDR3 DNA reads TGTGCCAGCAGCTTACCTAGGGACAGCTATAATTCACTCCTCCACTTT. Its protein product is CASSLPRDSYNSLLHF.

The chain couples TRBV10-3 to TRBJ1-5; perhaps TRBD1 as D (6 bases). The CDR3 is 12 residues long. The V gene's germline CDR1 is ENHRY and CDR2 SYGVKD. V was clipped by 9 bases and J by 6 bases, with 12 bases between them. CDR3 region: CAIQGTGQPQHF. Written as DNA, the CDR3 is TGTGCCATACAGGGAACCGGTCAGCCCCAGCATTTT.

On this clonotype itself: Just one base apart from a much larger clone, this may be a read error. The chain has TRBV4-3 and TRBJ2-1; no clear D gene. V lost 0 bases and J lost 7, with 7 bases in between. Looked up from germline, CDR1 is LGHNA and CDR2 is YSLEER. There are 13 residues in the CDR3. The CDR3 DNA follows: TGCGCCAGCAGCCAAGAAGGTCGGAATGAGCAGTTCTTC. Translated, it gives CASSQEGRNEQFF.

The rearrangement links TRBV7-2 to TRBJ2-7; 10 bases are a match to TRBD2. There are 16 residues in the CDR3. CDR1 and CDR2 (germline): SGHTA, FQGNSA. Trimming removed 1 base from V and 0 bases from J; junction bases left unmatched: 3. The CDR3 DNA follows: TGTGCCAGCAGCTTAGGACCTAGCGGGAGCTCCTACGAGCAGTACTTC. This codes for CASSLGPSGSSYEQYF.

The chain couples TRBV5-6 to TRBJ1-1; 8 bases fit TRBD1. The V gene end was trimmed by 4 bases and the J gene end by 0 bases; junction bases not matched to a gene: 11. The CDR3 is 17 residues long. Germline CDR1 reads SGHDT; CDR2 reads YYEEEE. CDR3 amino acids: CASSTGTGSYMNTEAFF. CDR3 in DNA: TGTGCCAGCAGCACCGGGACAGGATCCTACATGAACACTGAAGCTTTCTTT.

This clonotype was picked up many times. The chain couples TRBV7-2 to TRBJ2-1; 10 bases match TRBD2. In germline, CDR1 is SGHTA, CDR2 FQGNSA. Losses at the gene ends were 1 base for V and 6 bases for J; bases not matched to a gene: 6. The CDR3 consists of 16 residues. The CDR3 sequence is CASSLGSGRRGNEQFF. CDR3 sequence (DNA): TGTGCCAGCAGCTTAGGTAGCGGGAGGCGGGGCAATGAGCAGTTCTTC.

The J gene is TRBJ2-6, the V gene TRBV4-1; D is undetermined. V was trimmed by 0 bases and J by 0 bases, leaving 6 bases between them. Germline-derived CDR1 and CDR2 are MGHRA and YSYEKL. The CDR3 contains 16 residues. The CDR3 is CASSQDIVSGANVLTF. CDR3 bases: TGCGCCAGCAGCCAAGATATAGTCTCTGGGGCCAACGTCCTGACTTTC.

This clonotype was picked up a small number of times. CDR3 region: CASSSGRVLQETQYF. CDR3 coding DNA: TGTGCCAGCAGCTCCGGACGTGTTCTCCAAGAGACCCAGTACTTC. The chain recombines TRBV7-9 with TRBJ2-5, with unresolved D. This CDR3 has 15 amino acids. Looked up from germline, CDR1 is SEHNR and CDR2 is FQNEAQ (reference sequence). V was trimmed by 4 bases and J by 1 base, leaving 13 bases between them.